Given below is one T cell receptor beta chain in context. Its antigen is not identified. The data derive from a study of STAT5B mutations in CD4+ large granular lymphocyte leukemia. Overall study results and limits: No patients shared main leukemic clonotypes, though roughly 27% appeared at low frequency elsewhere. Compared with healthy controls (2/35), patient top clones favored TRBV06 (8/27).

Trimming removed 4 bases from V and 0 bases from J, with 21 bases in between. Germline V CDR1 and CDR2: MGHRA, YSYEKL. The CDR3 consists of 18 residues. TCRdb's copy holds only in-frame clones and misses some; the assay was immunoSEQ multiplex PCR. The sample lists tens of thousands of clones, around 72% occurring once. The chain is built from TRBV4-1 and TRBJ2-5; either TRBD1 or TRBD2 may supply D (5 bases each). Sequencing input: CD4+ T cells from blood buffy coats. The clonotype originates from a human donor in good health. Here the CDR3 DNA reads TGCGCCAGCAGCCGGACACAACACGGGACCCTGGACCAAGAGACCCAGTACTTC. Its protein is CASSRTQHGTLDQETQYF.